The 30 T cell receptor beta chains reported below all come from one sample, sequenced in a study of blood T cell repertoires in COVID-19. Some clones are missing from TCRdb's copy, which holds only in-frame ones; the method was immunoSEQ multiplex PCR. The sample includes some 80,000 clones, 65% to 85% of them seen just once. Sequenced: peripheral blood. These receptors came from a man aged 45 to 65 with acute or convalescent COVID-19.

The genes are TRBV21-1 and TRBJ2-7; no check of the table's D call, TRBD2, against the DNA was made. TRBV21-1 is a known pseudogene. This CDR3 is built from 17 residues. The CDR3 nucleotides read TGTGCCAGCAGCTTACTAGCGGGGGTCCTTCCCTCCTACGAGCAGTACTTC. Protein: CASSLLAGVLPSYEQYF.

The chain uses TRBV4-3 and TRBJ2-7; 9 nucleotides align to TRBD1. Looked up from germline, CDR1 is LGHNA and CDR2 is YSLEER. Unmatched junction bases numbered 10, after V lost 2 bases and J lost 2 bases. CDR3 size: 17 residues. The CDR3 region has the DNA TGCGCCAGCAGCCAACAACTTACCGGGACAGGGACCTACGAGCAGTACTTC. Encoded protein: CASSQQLTGTGTYEQYF.

The chain recombines TRBV7-9 with TRBJ2-5, with 11 bases matching TRBD1. Germline assignment: CDR1 SEHNR and CDR2 FQNEAQ (reference sequence). Trimming removed 4 bases from V and 5 bases from J; junction bases left unmatched: 9. The CDR3 covers 16 residues. DNA of the CDR3: TGTGCCAGCAGCTACGGAGGGACAGGGGGTGGGGAGACCCAGTACTTC. This codes for CASSYGGTGGGETQYF.

For the CDR3, the DNA is TGTGCCAGCAGGAGGGTCACCGGGGAGCTGTTTTTT. This gives the protein CASRRVTGELFF. The V call is TRBV6-5, the J call TRBJ2-2; D is possibly TRBD2 (5 bases). V lost 6 bases and J 4 bases, leaving 6 bases between the germline ends. This CDR3 comprises 12 residues. Germline V gives CDR1 MNHEY, CDR2 SVGAGI.

The chain recombines TRBV4-3 with TRBJ2-7, with 7 positions matching TRBD1. From germline, CDR1 is LGHNA and CDR2 YSLEER. V dropped 1 base and J dropped 4; count of bases not matched to a gene: 16. There are 18 residues in the CDR3. The CDR3: CASSQGALFSGTEYEQYF. The DNA of the CDR3 is TGCGCCAGCAGCCAAGGGGCCCTTTTCTCCGGGACAGAATACGAGCAGTACTTC.

The chain recombines TRBV19 with TRBJ1-5, with D maybe TRBD1 (5 bases). The CDR3 loop spans 15 amino acids. The germline CDR1 and CDR2 sequences are LNHDA and SQIVND (reference sequence). V dropped 3 bases and J dropped 0 bases, with 9 bases sitting between them. CDR3 protein: CASSIGGFSNQPQHF. The CDR3 DNA sequence: TGTGCCAGTAGTATTGGGGGGTTTAGCAATCAGCCCCAGCATTTT.

J is TRBJ2-1 and V is TRBV18, with 10 bases fitting TRBD2. The V gene end was trimmed by 3 bases and the J gene end by 6 bases; junction bases not matched to a gene: 5. CDR3 length: 15 amino acids. Germline CDR1 is KGHSH and CDR2 is LQKENI. In DNA form, the CDR3 reads TGTGCCAGCTCACCGGGACTAGCGAGGGTCAATGAGCAGTTCTTC. Its protein is CASSPGLARVNEQFF.

V and J are TRBV7-3 and TRBJ2-7; tentative D call: TRBD1 (5 bases). Germline CDR1 SGHTA, CDR2 FQGTGA. CDR3 length: 13 residues. V was cut by 4 bases and J by 5 bases, with 12 bases left in between. The CDR3 spells CASSSGAMDEQYF. CDR3 nucleotide sequence: TGTGCCAGCAGCTCTGGGGCTATGGACGAGCAGTACTTC.

This sequence joins TRBV11-2 and TRBJ2-5; D not certain. Trimming pared 5 bases from V and 5 bases from J, leaving 9 bases between. Germline CDR1 reads SGHAT; CDR2 reads FQNNGV. The CDR3 length is 12 residues. As DNA, the CDR3 is TGTGCCAGCAGCGTCGAAGCGGAGACCCAGTACTTC. Protein product: CASSVEAETQYF.

This chain joins TRBV5-6 and TRBJ1-3; D call uncertain. Between the trimmed V and J ends, which lost 2 bases and 4 bases, there was a span of 10 bases. CDR1 and CDR2 (germline): SGHDT, YYEEEE. The CDR3 consists of 14 residues. For the CDR3, the DNA is TGTGCCAGCAGCTTCCCTCGGGTGGGAAACACCATATATTTT. Translated, it gives CASSFPRVGNTIYF.

The V call is TRBV7-2, the J call TRBJ1-3, with 7 positions matching TRBD1. The CDR3 is 17 amino acids. The junction had 10 bases not matched to a gene; V was cut back by 1 base and J by 4 bases. Germline V CDR1 and CDR2: SGHTA, FQGNSA. DNA for the CDR3: TGTGCCAGCAGCTTAGTAAAGGGACAGCTACTCGGAAACACCATATATTTT. It encodes CASSLVKGQLLGNTIYF.

This sequence joins TRBV14 and TRBJ2-1, with 7 bases fitting TRBD1. V shed 4 bases, J shed 5 bases, and the junction held 5 bases outside the gene matches. The length of the CDR3 is 14 residues. Per the germline V gene, CDR1 is SGHDN and CDR2 is FVKESK. As DNA, the CDR3 is TGTGCCAGCAGCCCCCCGGGACAGAACAATGAGCAGTTCTTC. Protein sequence: CASSPPGQNNEQFF.

The rearrangement links TRBV5-1 to TRBJ1-1; D possibly corresponds to TRBD1 (6 bases). This CDR3 spans 14 amino acids. Germline V gives CDR1 SGHRS, CDR2 YFSETQ. The germline V and J ends were trimmed by 5 bases and 5 bases, with 16 bases remaining between them. The CDR3 region has the DNA TGCGCCAGCAGTTCTCAAACAGGGTCTACTGAAGCTTTCTTT. This encodes CASSSQTGSTEAFF. The whole variable domain, remainder taken from reference TRBV5-1 and TRBJ1-1, is KAGVTQTPRYLIKTRGQQVTLSCSPISGHRSVSWYQQTPGQGLQFLFEYFSETQRNKGNFPGRFSGRQFSNSRSEMNVSTLELGDSALYLCASSSQTGSTEAFFGQGTRLTVV.

The chain links TRBV28 to TRBJ2-3, with 8 bases that match TRBD2. Trimming removed 6 bases from V and 1 base from J; junction bases left unmatched: 6. The CDR3 is made up of 15 amino acids. Germline V lookup: CDR1 MDHEN, CDR2 SYDVKM. The CDR3 DNA reads TGTGCCAGCAGCCGGCCGGGACTAGGCACAGATACGCAGTATTTT. Protein: CASSRPGLGTDTQYF.

V and J are TRBV12-3 or TRBV12-4 and TRBJ1-5; no firm D call. Deletions cut 7 bases from V and 2 bases from J, with 9 bases between. The CDR3 extends over 13 amino acids. The CDR3 DNA is TGTGCCAGCACCGCCGGGGGCAATCAGCCCCAGCATTTT. This sequence encodes CASTAGGNQPQHF.

The chain links TRBV18 to TRBJ1-1; D perhaps matches TRBD1 (6 bases). The CDR3 is 14 residues long. V was clipped by 3 bases and J by 1 base, with 9 bases between them. Germline V gene lookup returns CDR1 KGHSH and CDR2 LQKENI. The CDR3 DNA reads as TGTGCCAGCTCACCCGGACAGTCGAACACTGAAGCTTTCTTT. It codes for CASSPGQSNTEAFF.

The gene calls are TRBV5-6 and TRBJ2-5; 8 nucleotides align to TRBD2. Germline V lookup: CDR1 SGHDT, CDR2 YYEEEE. V shed 4 bases, J shed 4 bases, and the junction held 3 bases outside the gene matches. CDR3 size: 13 residues. Here the CDR3 reads CASSPGGLETQYF. CDR3 sequence (DNA): TGTGCCAGCAGCCCGGGGGGGCTAGAGACCCAGTACTTC.

The chain couples TRBV6-2 or TRBV6-3 to TRBJ2-1, with 8 bases fitting TRBD2. The CDR3 is 19 amino acids. V lost 0 bases to trimming and J lost 3 bases; unmatched junction nucleotides: 13. Looked up from germline, CDR1 is MNHEY and CDR2 is SVGEGT. For the CDR3, the DNA is TGTGCCAGCAGTTACTCGAGAGTCTCGAGGACTAGCATCTACAATGAGCAGTTCTTC. It encodes CASSYSRVSRTSIYNEQFF.

The chain links TRBV6-6 to TRBJ1-5; unclear D gene. This CDR3 contains 14 residues. V lost 2 bases, J lost 4 bases, and 9 bases lay in between. The V gene's germline CDR1 is MNHNY and CDR2 SVGAGI (reference sequence). CDR3 bases: TGTGCCAGCAGTTACCCAGAGCGGAATCAGCCCCAGCATTTT. The encoded protein is CASSYPERNQPQHF.

The chain recombines TRBV4-3 with TRBJ1-1, with unresolved D. Germline V gene data show CDR1 as LGHNA and CDR2 as YSLEER. The V end was cut by 0 bases, the J end by 1 base, with 6 bases between. The CDR3 covers 14 residues. The CDR3 bases are TGCGCCAGCAGCCAAGACGGAGGGAACACTGAAGCTTTCTTT. This sequence encodes CASSQDGGNTEAFF.

The chain has TRBV4-3 and TRBJ2-1, with D possibly TRBD1 on 5 matching bases. This CDR3 is built from 16 residues. Trimming stripped 4 bases from V and 4 bases from J, with 17 bases between. Germline assignment: CDR1 LGHNA and CDR2 YSLEER. CDR3 region: CASSRVAGDSYNEQFF. As DNA, the CDR3 is TGCGCCAGCAGCCGCGTCGCAGGAGACAGTTACAATGAGCAGTTCTTC.

The gene calls are TRBV18 and TRBJ1-6; TRBD1 is a possible D gene (5 bases). This CDR3 contains 17 residues. CDR1 is KGHSH and CDR2 is LQKENI in the germline V gene. V lost 2 bases and J lost 4, with 15 bases in between. The CDR3, as DNA: TGTGCCAGCTCACCAAATCAGGGTTCAGGGTATAATTCACCCCTCCACTTT. Translated: CASSPNQGSGYNSPLHF.

This chain connects TRBV3-1 (or the pseudogene TRBV3-2) to TRBJ2-2, with TRBD2 matching over 15 bases. The CDR3 is 16 amino acids. Germline CDR1 LGHDT, CDR2 YNNKEL (reference sequence). J was trimmed by 6 bases and V by 4 bases; bases with no gene match: 3. In DNA form, the CDR3 reads TGTGCCAGCAGCCTCGGACTAGCGGGGGGGGCCGGGGAGCTGTTTTTT. Its protein product is CASSLGLAGGAGELFF.

J is TRBJ2-1 and V is TRBV12-5; 7 bases fit TRBD1. This CDR3 is 16 amino acids long. The J segment lost 6 bases and the V segment lost 1 base, leaving 9 bases of the junction unmatched. Per germline, CDR1 LGHNT and CDR2 FRNRAP. The CDR3 is CASGLALQGFGNEQFF. The CDR3 DNA reads as TGTGCTAGTGGTTTGGCACTACAGGGGTTCGGCAATGAGCAGTTCTTC.

The chain is built from TRBV7-9 and TRBJ1-5; 10 nucleotides align to TRBD1. The CDR3 runs to 15 residues. Germline V gene sequence: CDR1 SEHNR, CDR2 FQNEAQ (reference sequence). V lost 1 base to trimming and J lost 6 bases; unmatched junction nucleotides: 3. The CDR3 loop is CASSLGTGGGQPQHF. DNA of the CDR3: TGTGCCAGCAGCTTAGGGACAGGGGGAGGTCAGCCCCAGCATTTT.

The chain has TRBV27 and TRBJ1-1; 8 bases are shared with TRBD1. CDR3 length: 16 residues. V shed 6 bases and J 4 bases; nucleotides not matched to a gene: 13. Germline values: CDR1 MNHEY, CDR2 SMNVEV (reference sequence). CDR3 in amino acids: CASRNRGFGVGTEAFF. CDR3 bases: TGTGCCAGCAGAAACAGGGGGTTTGGGGTGGGCACTGAAGCTTTCTTT.

The chain combines TRBV12-5 with TRBJ2-1, with D maybe TRBD1 (5 bases). The CDR3 is 16 residues long. Deletions cut 1 base from V and 0 bases from J, with 10 bases between. Germline CDR1 reads LGHNT; CDR2 reads FRNRAP. The CDR3 protein is CASGLGGASSYNEQFF. The CDR3 DNA sequence: TGTGCTAGTGGTTTGGGTGGGGCTAGCTCCTACAATGAGCAGTTCTTC. Variable domain in full (rest from reference TRBV12-5 and TRBJ2-1): DARVTQTPRHKVTEMGQEVTMRCQPILGHNTVFWYRQTMMQGLELLAYFRNRAPLDDSGMPKDRFSAEMPDATLATLKIQPSEPRDSAVYFCASGLGGASSYNEQFFGPGTRLTVL.

V is TRBV19 and J is TRBJ1-3; tentative D call: TRBD1 (5 bases). Germline V gene sequence: CDR1 LNHDA, CDR2 SQIVND (reference sequence). Trimming removed 9 bases from V and 7 bases from J, with 19 bases in between. The CDR3 length is 14 residues. The CDR3 nucleotides are TGTGCCAGCCAACCCCCCGGGGGGGTTAACACCATATATTTT. As protein: CASQPPGGVNTIYF.

The chain carries TRBV25-1 and TRBJ1-5; TRBD1 matches 8 bases. Looked up from germline, CDR1 is MGHDK and CDR2 is SYGVNS. The CDR3 has 16 amino acids. The V and J ends lost 7 bases and 1 base, in that order; junction bases with no gene match: 9. CDR3: CASTSGQGGSNQPQHF. The DNA for the CDR3 is TGTGCCAGCACCAGTGGACAGGGCGGGAGCAATCAGCCCCAGCATTTT.

The rearrangement links TRBV5-8 to TRBJ2-3, with 11 nucleotides matching TRBD2. The ends lost 4 bases at V and 2 bases at J; junction bases unmatched: 9. The CDR3 extends over 17 amino acids. Germline V CDR1 and CDR2: SGHTS, YDEGEE. The CDR3 nucleotides read TGTGCCAGCAGCATAGGACTAGCGGGCAGCAACACAGATACGCAGTATTTT. Translating gives CASSIGLAGSNTDTQYF.